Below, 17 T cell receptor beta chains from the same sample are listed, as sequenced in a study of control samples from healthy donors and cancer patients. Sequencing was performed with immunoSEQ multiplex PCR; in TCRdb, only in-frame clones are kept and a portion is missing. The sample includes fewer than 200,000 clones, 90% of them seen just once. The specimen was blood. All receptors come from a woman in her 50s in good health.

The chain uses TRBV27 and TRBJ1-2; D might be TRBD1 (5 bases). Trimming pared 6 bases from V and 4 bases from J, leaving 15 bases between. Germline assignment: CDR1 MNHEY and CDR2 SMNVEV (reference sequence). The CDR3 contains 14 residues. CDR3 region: CASRGQREIYGYTF. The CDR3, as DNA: TGTGCCAGCAGAGGACAAAGGGAGATCTATGGCTACACCTTC.

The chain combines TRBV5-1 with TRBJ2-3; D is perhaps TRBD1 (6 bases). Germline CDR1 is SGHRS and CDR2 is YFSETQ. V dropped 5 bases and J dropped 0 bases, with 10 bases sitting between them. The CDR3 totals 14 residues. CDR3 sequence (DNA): TGCGCCAGCAGGGACAGATCTAGCACAGATACGCAGTATTTT. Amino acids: CASRDRSSTDTQYF.

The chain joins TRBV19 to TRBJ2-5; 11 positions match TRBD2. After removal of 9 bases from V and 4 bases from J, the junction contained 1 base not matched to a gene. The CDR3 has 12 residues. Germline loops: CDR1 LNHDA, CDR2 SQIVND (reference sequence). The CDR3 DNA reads TGTGCCAGCGGACTAGCGGGAGAGACCCAGTACTTC. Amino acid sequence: CASGLAGETQYF.

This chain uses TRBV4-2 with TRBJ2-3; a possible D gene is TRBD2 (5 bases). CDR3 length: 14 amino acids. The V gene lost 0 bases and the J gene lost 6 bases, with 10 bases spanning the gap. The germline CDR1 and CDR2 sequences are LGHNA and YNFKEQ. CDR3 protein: CASSQEWTPDTQYF. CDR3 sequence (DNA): TGTGCCAGCAGCCAAGAGTGGACTCCCGATACGCAGTATTTT.

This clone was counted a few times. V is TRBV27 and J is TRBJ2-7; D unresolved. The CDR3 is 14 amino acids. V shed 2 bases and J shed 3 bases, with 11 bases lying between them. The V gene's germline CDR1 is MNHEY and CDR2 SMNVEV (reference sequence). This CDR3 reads CASSLGSVFYEQYF. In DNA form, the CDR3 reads TGTGCCAGCAGTTTAGGCTCAGTCTTCTACGAGCAGTACTTC.

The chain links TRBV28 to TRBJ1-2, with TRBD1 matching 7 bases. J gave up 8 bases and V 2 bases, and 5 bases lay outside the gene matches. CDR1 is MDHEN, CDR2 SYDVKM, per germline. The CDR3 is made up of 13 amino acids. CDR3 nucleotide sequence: TGTGCCAGCAGTTTAATGGACAGGCTAGGCTACACCTTC. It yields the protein CASSLMDRLGYTF.

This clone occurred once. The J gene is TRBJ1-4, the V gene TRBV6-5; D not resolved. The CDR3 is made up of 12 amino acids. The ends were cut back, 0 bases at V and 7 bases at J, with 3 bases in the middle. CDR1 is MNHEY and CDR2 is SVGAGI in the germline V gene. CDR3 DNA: TGTGCCAGCAGTTACTCAGGTGAAAAACTGTTTTTT. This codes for CASSYSGEKLFF.

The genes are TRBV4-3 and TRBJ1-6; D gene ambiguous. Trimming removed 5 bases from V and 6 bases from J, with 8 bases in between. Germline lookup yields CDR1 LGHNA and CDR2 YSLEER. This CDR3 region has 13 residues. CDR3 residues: CASSTGVNSPLHF. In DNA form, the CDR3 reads TGCGCCAGCAGCACCGGGGTTAATTCACCCCTCCACTTT.

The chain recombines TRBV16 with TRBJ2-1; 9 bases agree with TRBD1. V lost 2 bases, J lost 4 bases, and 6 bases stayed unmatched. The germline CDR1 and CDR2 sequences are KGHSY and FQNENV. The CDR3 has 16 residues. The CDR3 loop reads CASSQTGTGMYNEQFF. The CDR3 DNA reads TGTGCCAGCAGCCAAACAGGGACAGGGATGTACAATGAGCAGTTCTTC. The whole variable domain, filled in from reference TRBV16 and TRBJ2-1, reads GEEVAQTPKHLVRGEGQKAKLYCAPIKGHSYVFWYQQVLKNEFKFLISFQNENVFDETGMPKERFSAKCLPNSPCSLEIQATKLEDSAVYFCASSQTGTGMYNEQFFGPGTRLTVL.

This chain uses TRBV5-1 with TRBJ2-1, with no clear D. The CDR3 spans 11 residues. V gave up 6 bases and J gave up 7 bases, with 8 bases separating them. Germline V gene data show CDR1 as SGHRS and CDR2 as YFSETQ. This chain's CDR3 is CASMGLNEQFF. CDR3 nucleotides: TGCGCCAGCATGGGCCTAAATGAGCAGTTCTTC.

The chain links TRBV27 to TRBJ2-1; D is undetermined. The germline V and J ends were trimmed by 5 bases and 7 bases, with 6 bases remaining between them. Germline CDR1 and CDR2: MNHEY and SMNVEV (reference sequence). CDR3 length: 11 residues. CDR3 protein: CASSSWNEQFF. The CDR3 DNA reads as TGTGCCAGCAGTAGTTGGAATGAGCAGTTCTTC.

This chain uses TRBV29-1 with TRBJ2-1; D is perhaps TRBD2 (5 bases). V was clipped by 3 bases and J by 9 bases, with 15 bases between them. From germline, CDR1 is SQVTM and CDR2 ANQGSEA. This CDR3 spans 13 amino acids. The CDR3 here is CSVEFNSAGEQFF. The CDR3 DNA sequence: TGCAGCGTTGAGTTTAATAGCGCCGGTGAGCAGTTCTTC.

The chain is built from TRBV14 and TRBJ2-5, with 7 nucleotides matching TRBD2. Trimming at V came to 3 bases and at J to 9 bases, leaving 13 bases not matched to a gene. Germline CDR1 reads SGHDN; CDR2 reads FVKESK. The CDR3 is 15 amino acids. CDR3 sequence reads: CASSHPGSGGLAQYF. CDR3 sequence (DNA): TGTGCCAGCAGCCACCCAGGGTCAGGCGGACTAGCCCAGTACTTC.

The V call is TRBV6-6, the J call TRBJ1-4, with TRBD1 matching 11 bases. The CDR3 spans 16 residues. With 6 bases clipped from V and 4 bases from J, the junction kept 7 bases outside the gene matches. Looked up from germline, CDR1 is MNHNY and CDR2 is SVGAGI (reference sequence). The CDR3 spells CASSPGQGAGNEKLFF. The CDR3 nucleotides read TGTGCCAGCAGCCCCGGACAGGGGGCTGGTAATGAAAAACTGTTTTTT.

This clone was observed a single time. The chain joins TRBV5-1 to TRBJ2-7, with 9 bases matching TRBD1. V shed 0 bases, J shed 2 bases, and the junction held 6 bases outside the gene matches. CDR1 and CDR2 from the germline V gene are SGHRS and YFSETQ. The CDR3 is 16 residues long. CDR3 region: CASSLAQTGGAYEQYF. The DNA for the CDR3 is TGCGCCAGCAGCTTGGCCCAGACAGGGGGAGCCTACGAGCAGTACTTC.

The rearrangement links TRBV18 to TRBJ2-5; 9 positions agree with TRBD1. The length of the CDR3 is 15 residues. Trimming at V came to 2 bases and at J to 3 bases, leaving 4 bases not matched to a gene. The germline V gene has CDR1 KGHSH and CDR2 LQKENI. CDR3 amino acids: CASSPRDREKETQYF. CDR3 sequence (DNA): TGTGCCAGCTCACCAAGGGACAGGGAGAAAGAGACCCAGTACTTC. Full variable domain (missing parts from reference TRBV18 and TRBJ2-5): NAGVMQNPRHLVRRRGQEARLRCSPMKGHSHVYWYRQLPEEGLKFMVYLQKENIIDESGMPKERFSAEFPKEGPSILRIQQVVRGDSAAYFCASSPRDREKETQYFGPGTRLLVL.

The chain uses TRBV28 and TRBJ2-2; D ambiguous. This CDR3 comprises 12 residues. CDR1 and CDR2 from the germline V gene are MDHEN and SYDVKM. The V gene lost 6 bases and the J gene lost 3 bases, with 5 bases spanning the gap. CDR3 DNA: TGTGCCAGCAGCCAGGACACCGGGGAGCTGTTTTTT. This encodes CASSQDTGELFF.